This TCR beta chain was retrieved from a study of beta chain features in type 1 diabetes. Comment on this clone: As yet, its antigen is unknown.

Regarding the study as a whole: Lower insertion and higher deletion counts appeared at VDJ junctions in type 1 diabetes patients. There was a possibility that cDNA sequencing over-represented cells with high TCR expression.

The CDR3 extends over 12 amino acids. The V gene lost 6 bases and the J gene lost 7 bases, with 7 bases spanning the gap. Germline lookup yields CDR1 SNHLY and CDR2 FYNNEI. As every portion of the isolated RNA was reverse transcribed, the sequencing read expressed TCRB transcripts. Reads from naive, central memory and regulatory T cell samples averaged approximately 3.4 million. The data were produced by immunoSEQ multiplex PCR, yet TCRdb's version contains in-frame clones alone and is incomplete. The profile shows about 130,000 clones, about a tenth of them singletons. Based on CD45RO/CCR7/CD25/CD127/CD95/CD27, CD4+ regulatory, stem cell-like memory, naive and central memory cells were sorted.

The TCR sequence derives from a man aged 18 to 29 in good health. The rearrangement uses TRBV2 and TRBJ1-6; D is possibly TRBD1 (5 bases). Specimen: central memory CD4+ T cells from blood. CDR3 in amino acids: CASRWGNSPLHF. CDR3 nucleotide sequence: TGTGCCAGCAGGTGGGGCAATTCACCCCTCCACTTT.